Sequencing of this T cell receptor beta chain was carried out in a study of blood T cell repertoires in COVID-19. Using immunoSEQ multiplex PCR, the repertoire was profiled, and TCRdb retains in-frame clones only, with some absent. This table holds tens of thousands of clones, over 70% found once. CDR1 MDHEN and CDR2 SYDVKM come from the germline V gene. Trimming stripped 8 bases from V and 1 base from J, with 9 bases between. The CDR3 contains 12 residues. This chain joins TRBV28 and TRBJ2-7; unclear D gene. Sample: peripheral blood. This receptor was taken from a man older than 75 with active or convalescent COVID-19. CDR3 coding DNA: TGTGCCAGCGGGCGAAATTCCTACGAGCAGTACTTC. Translating gives CASGRNSYEQYF.